This paragraph covers one TCR beta chain sequence. Its antigen remains unidentified. This sample was taken from a study of cytomegalovirus exposure and HLA in healthy donors. The CDR3 sequence is 15 residues long. The germline CDR1 and CDR2 sequences are MNHEY and SVGAGI. V was shortened by 10 bases and J by 2 bases, with 20 bases between the two germline ends. Overall study results and limits: In an earlier analysis, productive rearrangement rates for most beta V segments clustered near 87% or 30%. Reportedly, fewer N-insertions than the approximately 600-donor mean appeared in an Asian-associated ancestry cluster in a later analysis. Analyzed later, most CMV-associated TCR beta chains appeared HLA-restricted.

Amplification used 60 Vbeta primers and 13 Jbeta primers. In the authors' workflow: Roughly 9.9 million shared chains were among the about 80 million unique TCR beta chains that a later analysis counted. The assay was immunoSEQ multiplex PCR, and TCRdb's table has in-frame clones only and misses some. V and J calls plus clone size are reproduced from that table; the DNA served to infer D and trimming. The table has about 82,000 clones, approximately 74% seen once; the top ten hold 7.5% to 9.5%. This receptor was identified in a man aged 40-49 years in good health and CMV-seropositive. The V call is TRBV6-5, the J call TRBJ2-5; D is uncertain. Sequenced sample: PBMCs. The CDR3 bases are TGTGCCACTGACGGCCCCGAGCGCGGACAAGAGACCCAGTACTTC. Its protein product is CATDGPERGQETQYF.